The clone carrying this T cell receptor beta chain was seen a handful of times. Its antigen remains unknown. The record originates from a study of T cell repertoires in cytomegalovirus infection. TCRdb analysed the reads with MiXCR anew, one entry per CDR3 protein. The sample shows about 330,000 distinct CDR3 sequences, about 35% of them seen only once. The V and J ends lost 7 bases and 3 bases, in that order; junction bases with no gene match: 8. The CDR3 runs 15 residues. The germline CDR1 and CDR2 sequences are SGHRS and YFSETQ. The sample here was cultured PBMCs, taken from culture after CMV antigen stimulation. This TCR derives from a human donor in good health (CMV status not recorded). Some clones in this sample may be carry-over from other donors' samples. J is TRBJ2-1 and V is TRBV5-1; 9 bases are shared with TRBD1. CDR3 sequence (DNA): TGCGCCAGCCAGAGTTTGACAGGGGGCTACAATGAGCAGTTCTTC. Its translation: CASQSLTGGYNEQFF.